Below are 19 T cell receptor beta chains sequenced from a single sample in a study of T cells in Graves' hyperthyroidism and ophthalmopathy. TCR beta CDR3 region amplification was performed from RNA transcripts. During a first-round RT-PCR of the TCR CDR3, the HTBI primer set was used. Using its own MiXCR run on the multiplex PCR reads, TCRdb lists one record per CDR3 protein. The table lists roughly 250,000 distinct CDR3 sequences, about 16% of them singletons. Sequencing was performed on blood. Every receptor here comes from a woman aged 18-29 years with Graves' ophthalmopathy.

This clonotype was observed a handful of times. J is TRBJ1-1 and V is TRBV7-3; D is unresolved. Looked up from germline, CDR1 is SGHTA and CDR2 is FQGTGA. This CDR3 comprises 14 residues. With 5 bases removed from V and 0 bases from J, the gap between germline ends came to 10 bases. The DNA of the CDR3 is TGTGCCAGCAGCCAATCGCACATGAACACTGAAGCTTTCTTT. Protein: CASSQSHMNTEAFF.

Many counts were recorded for this clonotype. The J gene is TRBJ2-2, the V gene TRBV15; D might be TRBD1 (5 bases). V was cut by 0 bases and J by 2 bases, with 13 bases left in between. CDR1 and CDR2 (germline): LNHNV, YYDKDF (reference sequence). This CDR3 is 17 amino acids long. DNA of the CDR3: TGTGCCACCAGCAGAGATGAACAGGACGCTAACACCGGGGAGCTGTTTTTT. Translation: CATSRDEQDANTGELFF.

The V and J genes are TRBV6-1 and TRBJ1-1, with a tentative D call TRBD1 (6 bases). Germline lookup yields CDR1 MNHNS and CDR2 SASEGT. This CDR3 has 16 residues. Trimming removed 3 bases from V and 5 bases from J, with 19 bases in between. For the CDR3, the DNA is TGTGCCAGCAGTGATTACCCTTTAGGGGGGGGGACTGAAGCTTTCTTT. It is translated as CASSDYPLGGGTEAFF.

This clonotype turned up a few times. The V call is TRBV4-2, the J call TRBJ2-7; weak D call: TRBD2 (5 bases). Germline loops: CDR1 LGHNA, CDR2 YNFKEQ. V was clipped by 2 bases and J by 2 bases, with 28 bases between them. This CDR3 has 20 amino acids. The CDR3 sequence is CASSQSRLGERGRVTYEQYF. Written as DNA, the CDR3 is TGTGCCAGCAGCCAAAGCCGCCTCGGCGAAAGAGGGCGCGTAACCTACGAGCAGTACTTC.

This clonotype appeared a few times. The genes are TRBV20-1 and TRBJ1-2, with D possibly being TRBD1 (6 bases). CDR3 length: 15 amino acids. The V end lost 5 bases, the J end lost 2 bases, and 18 bases lay between the germline ends. Looked up from germline, CDR1 is DFQATT and CDR2 is SNEGSKA (reference sequence). CDR3 sequence: CSAATRGLWNYGYTF. DNA of the CDR3: TGCAGTGCTGCCACCCGGGGGCTCTGGAACTATGGCTACACCTTC.

There are many counts of this clonotype. The chain couples TRBV7-9 to TRBJ2-6; the D is unclear. CDR3 length: 16 residues. The V end lost 8 bases, the J end lost 0 bases, and 14 bases lay between the germline ends. Germline loops: CDR1 SEHNR, CDR2 FQNEAQ (reference sequence). CDR3 region: CASDRAQFSGANVLTF. The CDR3 region has the DNA TGTGCCAGCGACCGGGCCCAATTCTCTGGGGCCAACGTCCTGACTTTC. Using reference TRBV7-9 and TRBJ2-6 for the parts outside the CDR3, the full variable domain is DTGVSQNPRHKITKRGQNVTFRCDPISEHNRLYWYRQTLGQGPEFLTYFQNEAQLEKSRLLSDRFSAERPKGSFSTLEIQRTEQGDSAMYLCASDRAQFSGANVLTFGAGSRLTVL.

The sample holds many counts of this clonotype. The chain combines TRBV7-9 with TRBJ2-2, with 8 bases that match TRBD2. The CDR3 consists of 16 residues. With 5 bases clipped from V and 1 base from J, the junction kept 6 bases outside the gene matches. Germline CDR1 and CDR2: SEHNR and FQNEAQ (reference sequence). CDR3 sequence reads: CASSLLRGGNTGELFF. DNA of the CDR3: TGTGCCAGCAGCCTTCTCCGGGGGGGGAACACCGGGGAGCTGTTTTTT.

The V call is TRBV19, the J call TRBJ1-5; TRBD1 might be the D (5 bases). Trimming shortened V by 5 bases and J by 13 bases, and 18 bases separated the two germline ends. In germline, CDR1 is LNHDA, CDR2 SQIVND (reference sequence). This CDR3 is built from 13 residues. The CDR3 loop reads CASSPYSSGPQHF. As DNA, the CDR3 is TGTGCCAGTAGTCCCTACTCCTCGGGACCACAGCATTTT.

The sample holds many counts of this clonotype. The chain combines TRBV6-2 or TRBV6-3 with TRBJ2-3; a weak D match, TRBD2 (7 bases). V was clipped by 0 bases and J by 4 bases, with 17 bases between them. Germline CDR1 reads MNHEY; CDR2 reads SVGEGT. There are 17 residues in the CDR3. CDR3 sequence reads: CASSYSRGGSTADTQYF. The CDR3 nucleotides are TGTGCCAGCAGTTACTCGAGGGGGGGTAGCACCGCAGATACGCAGTATTTT.

This clonotype was detected many times. The V gene is TRBV7-8, the J gene TRBJ1-5; D unclear. Germline V gene sequence: CDR1 SGHVS, CDR2 FQNEAQ. The CDR3 consists of 14 residues. V lost 1 base and J lost 4, with 8 bases in between. Here the CDR3 reads CASSLGATNQPQHF. The CDR3 DNA reads as TGTGCCAGCAGCTTAGGCGCAACTAATCAGCCCCAGCATTTT.

The rearrangement joins TRBV2 to TRBJ2-2; 8 bases agree with TRBD2. Germline CDR1 is SNHLY and CDR2 is FYNNEI. This CDR3 is built from 14 residues. V dropped 5 bases and J dropped 5; count of bases not matched to a gene: 4. The chain's CDR3 is CASSFAGGTGELFF. The CDR3 DNA reads TGTGCCAGCAGTTTCGCGGGGGGAACCGGGGAGCTGTTTTTT.

The table lists this clonotype with a few counts. V is TRBV12-3 or TRBV12-4 and J is TRBJ2-2; possibly TRBD1 for D (5 bases). Trimming shortened V by 7 bases and J by 1 base, and 13 bases separated the two germline ends. The CDR3 has 15 amino acids. The CDR3 coding sequence is TGTGCCAGCACCAATAGGGGCCGGAACACCGGGGAGCTGTTTTTT. As protein: CASTNRGRNTGELFF.

This clonotype has ten or more counts. This CDR3 is CASSLTDSQYEAFF. Here the CDR3 DNA reads TGTGCCAGCAGCTTGACGGACAGCCAGTATGAAGCTTTCTTT. The chain couples TRBV7-9 to TRBJ1-1; D may be TRBD1 (6 bases). Germline V gives CDR1 SEHNR, CDR2 FQNEAQ (reference sequence). The V gene lost 3 bases and the J gene lost 7 bases, with 15 bases spanning the gap. The CDR3 consists of 14 residues.

There are many counts of this clonotype. The J gene is TRBJ1-1, the V gene TRBV3-1, with a possible D match to TRBD1 (5 bases). From germline, CDR1 is LGHDT and CDR2 YNNKEL (reference sequence). Trimming shortened V by 1 base and J by 6 bases, and 9 bases separated the two germline ends. The CDR3 has 13 residues. CDR3 sequence reads: CASSQAGVPEAFF. CDR3 sequence (DNA): TGTGCCAGCAGCCAAGCGGGGGTCCCTGAAGCTTTCTTT.

Many counts were recorded for this clonotype. V gene TRBV27 combines with J gene TRBJ2-3; D is tentatively TRBD1 or TRBD2 (5 bases each). V was clipped by 5 bases and J by 0 bases, with 12 bases between them. The CDR3 is made up of 15 amino acids. In germline, CDR1 is MNHEY, CDR2 SMNVEV (reference sequence). CDR3 sequence: CASSTGTVSTDTQYF. In nucleotides, the CDR3 is TGTGCCAGCAGTACTGGGACGGTGAGCACAGATACGCAGTATTTT.

This chain connects TRBV6-2 or TRBV6-3 to TRBJ1-5, with D perhaps matching TRBD1 (5 bases). This CDR3 has 14 residues. V lost 7 bases and J 5 bases, leaving 15 bases between the germline ends. In germline, CDR1 is MNHEY, CDR2 SVGEGT. The DNA of the CDR3 is TGTGCCAGCAACCTACCCTCGGGGCATCAGCCCCAGCATTTT. Translating it yields CASNLPSGHQPQHF.

This clonotype was recorded at least ten times. The chain couples TRBV6-2 or TRBV6-3 to TRBJ1-5; TRBD1 is a possible D gene (5 bases). The germline V gene has CDR1 MNHEY and CDR2 SVGEGT. The germline V and J ends were trimmed by 5 bases and 2 bases, with 16 bases remaining between them. This CDR3 is 16 amino acids long. Here the CDR3 reads CASSNGGRVGNQPQHF. The CDR3 DNA is TGTGCCAGCAGTAACGGTGGCAGGGTGGGCAATCAGCCCCAGCATTTT.

This clonotype was seen at least ten times. Here the CDR3 DNA reads TGTGCCAGCAGCTTATTGTCTAGCGGGAAGCAAGAGACCCAGTACTTC. This gives the protein CASSLLSSGKQETQYF. V is TRBV7-6 and J is TRBJ2-5; 9 bases agree with TRBD2. Germline CDR1 and CDR2: SGHVS and FNYEAQ. The CDR3 spans 16 residues. Trimming cost V 2 bases and J 2 bases; bases outside gene matches: 6.

This clonotype has ten or more counts. The V gene is TRBV28, the J gene TRBJ2-1; D ambiguous. Germline CDR1 reads MDHEN; CDR2 reads SYDVKM. Trimming stripped 6 bases from V and 5 bases from J, with 17 bases between. The CDR3 runs to 15 residues. This chain's CDR3 is CASRPVWERDNEQFF. CDR3 DNA sequence: TGTGCCAGCAGACCCGTATGGGAAAGAGACAATGAGCAGTTCTTC.